A single sample is the source of the 16 T cell receptor beta chains below, sequenced in a study of blood T cell repertoires in COVID-19. The data were produced by immunoSEQ multiplex PCR, yet TCRdb's version contains in-frame clones alone and is incomplete. The profile shows 490,000 or so clones, about 85% of them singletons. Material: PBMCs or T cells enriched from blood (not recorded which). The receptors come from a woman aged 60-70 years who had recovered from COVID-19.

The chain combines TRBV24-1 with TRBJ2-7; 7 nucleotides agree with TRBD1. Germline V lookup: CDR1 KGHDR, CDR2 SFDVKD. This CDR3 comprises 16 residues. V lost 5 bases to trimming and J lost 0 bases; unmatched junction nucleotides: 9. As DNA, the CDR3 is TGTGCCACCAGTGTCAAAGGGACAGTTAGCTCCTACGAGCAGTACGTC. As protein: CATSVKGTVSSYEQYV.

The chain's CDR3 is CASSKYASDSPLHF. The CDR3, as DNA: TGCGCCAGCTCAAAGTATGCTTCAGATTCACCCCTCCACTTT. This rearrangement joins TRBV5-1 to TRBJ1-6, with no clear D. The V gene lost 7 bases and the J gene lost 8 bases, with 16 bases spanning the gap. The CDR3 is made up of 14 amino acids. CDR1 SGHRS and CDR2 YFSETQ come from the germline V gene. Full variable domain (rest looked up from reference TRBV5-1 and TRBJ1-6): KAGVTQTPRYLIKTRGQQVTLSCSPISGHRSVSWYQQTPGQGLQFLFEYFSETQRNKGNFPGRFSGRQFSNSRSEMNVSTLELGDSALYLCASSKYASDSPLHFGNGTRLTVT.

This clone has at least ten counts. This sequence joins TRBV6-2 or TRBV6-3 and TRBJ2-1, with 12 bases that match TRBD2. CDR3 size: 15 residues. Germline CDR1 MNHEY, CDR2 SVGEGT. J was trimmed by 8 bases and V by 5 bases; bases with no gene match: 7. This CDR3 is CASSLAGGPWDEQFF. The CDR3 region has the DNA TGTGCCAGCAGTCTAGCGGGGGGGCCTTGGGATGAGCAGTTCTTC.

The chain is built from TRBV9 and TRBJ2-7; 8 bases line up with TRBD1. Germline values: CDR1 SGDLS, CDR2 YYNGEE. This CDR3 comprises 14 residues. J was trimmed by 1 base and V by 4 bases; bases with no gene match: 4. The CDR3 sequence is CASSSTGGSYEQYF. For the CDR3, the DNA is TGTGCCAGCAGCAGTACAGGGGGTTCCTACGAGCAGTACTTC.

The chain links TRBV4-1 to TRBJ2-1; weak D call: TRBD1 (5 bases). Germline CDR1 reads MGHRA; CDR2 reads YSYEKL. The CDR3 consists of 16 residues. The V end was cut by 6 bases, the J end by 0 bases, with 15 bases between. The CDR3 coding sequence is TGCGCCAGCAGTCCCTTGGGGCGGCACTCCTACAATGAGCAGTTCTTC. It is translated as CASSPLGRHSYNEQFF.

This clone was detected only a few times. The J gene is TRBJ2-1, the V gene TRBV6-1; D is unresolved. Germline CDR1 MNHNS, CDR2 SASEGT. V was clipped by 0 bases and J by 11 bases, with 2 bases between them. CDR3 length equals 10 residues. The CDR3 protein is CASSEAKQFF. In DNA form, the CDR3 reads TGTGCCAGCAGTGAAGCCAAGCAGTTCTTC.

The chain links TRBV19 to TRBJ2-2; D remains unclear. The CDR3 runs to 11 residues. Germline CDR1 is LNHDA and CDR2 is SQIVND (reference sequence). V was clipped by 6 bases and J by 4 bases, with 3 bases between them. The CDR3 loop is CASSVTGELFF. DNA for the CDR3: TGTGCCAGTAGCGTCACCGGGGAGCTGTTTTTT.

This chain links TRBV19 with TRBJ2-2; D remains unclear. The CDR3 has 16 residues. Trimming stripped 4 bases from V and 0 bases from J, with 12 bases between. Germline CDR1 and CDR2: LNHDA and SQIVND (reference sequence). CDR3 region: CASSRAFYANTGELFF. The DNA of the CDR3 is TGTGCCAGTAGTAGGGCGTTTTACGCGAACACCGGGGAGCTGTTTTTT.

V is TRBV19 and J is TRBJ1-5, with TRBD1 as a possible D gene (6 bases). CDR3 size: 15 residues. CDR1 and CDR2 (germline): LNHDA, SQIVND (reference sequence). With 3 bases removed from V and 1 base from J, the gap between germline ends came to 10 bases. The CDR3 DNA is TGTGCCAGTAGTATGTACGGACAGAGCAATCAGCCCCAGCATTTT. This gives the protein CASSMYGQSNQPQHF.

This clone has only a few counts. This chain uses TRBV5-1 with TRBJ2-7; a possible D gene is TRBD1 (6 bases). The V gene lost 6 bases and the J gene lost 6 bases, with 16 bases spanning the gap. Looked up from germline, CDR1 is SGHRS and CDR2 is YFSETQ. The CDR3 spans 13 residues. CDR3 residues: CASTFQATGEQYF. CDR3 DNA sequence: TGCGCCAGCACCTTTCAGGCGACAGGCGAGCAGTACTTC.

This clone was seen ten or more times. The chain couples TRBV7-2 to TRBJ2-1, with D possibly TRBD2 on 6 matching bases. CDR1 is SGHTA, CDR2 FQGNSA, per germline. This CDR3 has 15 amino acids. V was clipped by 8 bases and J by 0 bases, with 14 bases between them. Here the CDR3 DNA reads TGTGCCAGCGGTCAGCCCGGGGGCTCCTACAATGAGCAGTTCTTC. Translation: CASGQPGGSYNEQFF.

This clone was recorded a few times. This chain links TRBV5-1 with TRBJ2-1; TRBD1 matches at 12 bases. The germline V gene encodes CDR1 SGHRS and CDR2 YFSETQ. The CDR3 is made up of 16 amino acids. Trimming removed 0 bases from V and 6 bases from J; junction bases left unmatched: 4. Here the CDR3 reads CASSLGGTGGVNEQFF. Written as DNA, the CDR3 is TGCGCCAGCAGCTTGGGAGGGACAGGGGGCGTCAATGAGCAGTTCTTC. Using reference TRBV5-1 and TRBJ2-1 for the parts outside the CDR3, the full variable domain is KAGVTQTPRYLIKTRGQQVTLSCSPISGHRSVSWYQQTPGQGLQFLFEYFSETQRNKGNFPGRFSGRQFSNSRSEMNVSTLELGDSALYLCASSLGGTGGVNEQFFGPGTRLTVL.

The CDR3 loop reads CASSKPDNEQFF. CDR3 sequence (DNA): TGTGCCAGCAGCAAACCGGACAATGAGCAGTTCTTC. This chain uses TRBV5-6 with TRBJ2-1; no definite D call. Trimming stripped 4 bases from V and 5 bases from J, with 7 bases between. Germline V lookup: CDR1 SGHDT, CDR2 YYEEEE. The CDR3 sequence is 12 residues long.

About this clone itself: It is unclear where the CDR3 begins or ends on the DNA, so no DNA is shown, and the CDR3 is as TCRdb lists it. The rearrangement links TRBV5-1 to TRBJ2-1; no check of the table's D call, TRBD1, against the DNA was made. The CDR3 is 12 residues long, counting both termini. The germline CDR1 and CDR2 sequences are SGHRS and YFSETQ. CDR3 sequence: CASSWGQGNGFF.

The V gene is TRBV5-1, the J gene TRBJ2-3; maybe TRBD1 (6 bases). The CDR3 contains 16 residues. Germline V gene data show CDR1 as SGHRS and CDR2 as YFSETQ. Trimming shortened V by 1 base and J by 6 bases, and 18 bases separated the two germline ends. The CDR3 DNA follows: TGCGCCAGCAGCTTGCAGGGGAACGTGCGTGAGGATACGCAGTATTTT. Translation gives CASSLQGNVREDTQYF.

The chain is built from TRBV15 and TRBJ2-7, with 7 bases identical to TRBD1. CDR1 LNHNV and CDR2 YYDKDF come from the germline V gene (reference sequence). Trimming removed 0 bases from V and 3 bases from J; junction bases left unmatched: 2. The CDR3 runs to 14 residues. CDR3 sequence (DNA): TGTGCCACCAGCAGAGATAGACAGGGCTACGAGCAGTACTTC. It translates to CATSRDRQGYEQYF.